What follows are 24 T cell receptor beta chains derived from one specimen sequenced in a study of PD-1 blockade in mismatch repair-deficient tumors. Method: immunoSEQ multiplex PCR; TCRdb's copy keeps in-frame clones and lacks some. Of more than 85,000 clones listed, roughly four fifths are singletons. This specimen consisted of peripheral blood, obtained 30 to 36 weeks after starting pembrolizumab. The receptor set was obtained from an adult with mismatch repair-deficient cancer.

The CDR3 spells CASSLAISFNEQFF. Written as DNA, the CDR3 is TGTGCCAGCAGCTTAGCCATCAGCTTCAATGAGCAGTTCTTC. The chain couples TRBV7-6 to TRBJ2-1; no definite D call. Germline-derived CDR1 and CDR2 are SGHVS and FNYEAQ. This CDR3 comprises 14 residues. V lost 0 bases to trimming and J lost 6 bases, with 9 bases between them.

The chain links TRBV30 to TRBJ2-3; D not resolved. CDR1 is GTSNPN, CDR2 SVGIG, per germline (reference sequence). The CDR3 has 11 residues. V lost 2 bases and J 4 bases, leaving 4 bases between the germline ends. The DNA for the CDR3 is TGTGCCTGGAGTCAGGCAGATACGCAGTATTTT. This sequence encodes CAWSQADTQYF.

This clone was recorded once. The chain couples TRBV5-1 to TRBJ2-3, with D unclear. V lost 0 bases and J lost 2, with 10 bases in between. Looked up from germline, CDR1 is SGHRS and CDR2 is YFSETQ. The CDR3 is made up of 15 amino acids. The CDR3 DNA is TGCGCCAGCAGCTTGGAAGGCGTCTTCACAGATACGCAGTATTTT. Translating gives CASSLEGVFTDTQYF. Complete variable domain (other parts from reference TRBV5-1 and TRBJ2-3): KAGVTQTPRYLIKTRGQQVTLSCSPISGHRSVSWYQQTPGQGLQFLFEYFSETQRNKGNFPGRFSGRQFSNSRSEMNVSTLELGDSALYLCASSLEGVFTDTQYFGPGTRLTVL.

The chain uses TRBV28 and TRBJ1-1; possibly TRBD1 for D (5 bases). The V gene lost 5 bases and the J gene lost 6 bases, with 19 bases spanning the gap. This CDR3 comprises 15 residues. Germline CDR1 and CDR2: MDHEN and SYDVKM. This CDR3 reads CASSPPEGLKAEAFF. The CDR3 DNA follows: TGTGCCAGCAGTCCCCCCGAGGGGCTGAAAGCTGAAGCTTTCTTT.

CDR3 protein: CASSDTGYYPYEQYF. CDR3 DNA sequence: TGTGCCAGCAGTGACACAGGGTATTATCCCTACGAGCAGTACTTC. V usage is TRBV6-1 and J usage is TRBJ2-7; a possible D gene is TRBD1 (6 bases). Between the trimmed V and J ends, which lost 3 bases and 2 bases, there was a span of 14 bases. Germline assignment: CDR1 MNHNS and CDR2 SASEGT. The CDR3 is 15 residues long.

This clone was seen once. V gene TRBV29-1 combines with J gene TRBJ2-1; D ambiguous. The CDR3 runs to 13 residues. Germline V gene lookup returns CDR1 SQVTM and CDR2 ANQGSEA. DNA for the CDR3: TGCGGAGCCCGGGCCCGGTCCTACAATGAGCAGTTCTTC. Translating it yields CGARARSYNEQFF.

Here the CDR3 DNA reads TGTGCCAGCAGCAGGGGGATCTCTAACACTGAAGCTTTCTTT. Amino acids: CASSRGISNTEAFF. This chain joins TRBV7-9 and TRBJ1-1, with D possibly being TRBD1 (6 bases). Trimming cost V 5 bases and J 2 bases, with 12 bases left between them. This CDR3 comprises 14 residues. Germline CDR1 and CDR2: SEHNR and FQNEAQ (reference sequence). The variable domain in full, with the rest retrieved from reference TRBV7-9 and TRBJ1-1, is DTGVSQNPRHKITKRGQNVTFRCDPISEHNRLYWYRQTLGQGPEFLTYFQNEAQLEKSRLLSDRFSAERPKGSFSTLEIQRTEQGDSAMYLCASSRGISNTEAFFGQGTRLTVV.

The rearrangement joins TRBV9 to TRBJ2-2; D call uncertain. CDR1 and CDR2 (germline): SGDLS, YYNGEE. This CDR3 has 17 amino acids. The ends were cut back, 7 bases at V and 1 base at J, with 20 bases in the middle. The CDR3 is CASYPRGRAGNTGELFF. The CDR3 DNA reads TGTGCCAGCTACCCCCGCGGAAGGGCCGGGAACACCGGGGAGCTGTTTTTT.

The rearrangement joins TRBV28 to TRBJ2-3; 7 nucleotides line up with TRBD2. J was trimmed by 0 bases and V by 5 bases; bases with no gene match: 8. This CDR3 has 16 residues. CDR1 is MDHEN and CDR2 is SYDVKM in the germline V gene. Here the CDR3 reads CASSTFSSGSTDTQYF. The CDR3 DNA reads TGTGCCAGCAGTACCTTTTCTAGCGGAAGCACAGATACGCAGTATTTT.

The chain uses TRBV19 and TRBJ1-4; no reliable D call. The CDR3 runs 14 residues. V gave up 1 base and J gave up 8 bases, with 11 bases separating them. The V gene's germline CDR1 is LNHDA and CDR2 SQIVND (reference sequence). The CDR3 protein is CASSIGGLREKLFF. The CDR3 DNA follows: TGTGCCAGTAGTATAGGGGGTTTGCGCGAAAAACTGTTTTTT.

The CDR3 protein is CASSGTSANTGELFF. Here the CDR3 DNA reads TGTGCCAGCTCCGGGACTAGCGCAAACACCGGGGAGCTGTTTTTT. V usage is TRBV18 and J usage is TRBJ2-2; 10 positions match TRBD2. The CDR3 is 15 amino acids. Unmatched junction bases numbered 3, after V lost 6 bases and J lost 2 bases. In germline, CDR1 is KGHSH, CDR2 LQKENI.

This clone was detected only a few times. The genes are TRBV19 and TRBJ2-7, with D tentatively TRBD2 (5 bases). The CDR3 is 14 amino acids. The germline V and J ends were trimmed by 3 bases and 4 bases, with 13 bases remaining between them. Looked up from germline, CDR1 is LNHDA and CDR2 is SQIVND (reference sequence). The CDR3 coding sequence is TGTGCCAGTAGTATTGGGAGCCAAGCGTACGAGCAGTACTTC. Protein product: CASSIGSQAYEQYF.

This CDR3 reads CASKSGGSGNQPQHF. The CDR3, as DNA: TGTGCCAGCAAATCCGGGGGATCGGGCAATCAGCCCCAGCATTTT. This chain joins TRBV2 and TRBJ1-5; D might be TRBD1 (5 bases). There are 15 residues in the CDR3. Trimming cost V 7 bases and J 2 bases, with 15 bases left between them. The germline V gene encodes CDR1 SNHLY and CDR2 FYNNEI.

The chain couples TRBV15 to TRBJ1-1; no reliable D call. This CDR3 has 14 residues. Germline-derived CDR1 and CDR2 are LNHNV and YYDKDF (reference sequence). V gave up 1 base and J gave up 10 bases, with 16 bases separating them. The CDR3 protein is CATSRGEVKSGAFF. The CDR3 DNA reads TGTGCCACCAGCAGAGGGGAGGTTAAGAGTGGAGCTTTCTTT.

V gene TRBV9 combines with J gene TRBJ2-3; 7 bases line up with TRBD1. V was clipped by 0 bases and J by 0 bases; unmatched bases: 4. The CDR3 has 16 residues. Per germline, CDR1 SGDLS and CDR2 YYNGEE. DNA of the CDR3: TGTGCCAGCAGCGTAGCGGGACAGACTAGCACAGATACGCAGTATTTT. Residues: CASSVAGQTSTDTQYF.

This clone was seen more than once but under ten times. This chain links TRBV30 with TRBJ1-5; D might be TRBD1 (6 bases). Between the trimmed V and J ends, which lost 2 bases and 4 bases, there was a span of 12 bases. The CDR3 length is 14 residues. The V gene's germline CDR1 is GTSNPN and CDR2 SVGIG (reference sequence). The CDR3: CAWSSGTRNQPQHF. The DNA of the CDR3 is TGTGCCTGGAGTAGCGGGACACGTAATCAGCCCCAGCATTTT.

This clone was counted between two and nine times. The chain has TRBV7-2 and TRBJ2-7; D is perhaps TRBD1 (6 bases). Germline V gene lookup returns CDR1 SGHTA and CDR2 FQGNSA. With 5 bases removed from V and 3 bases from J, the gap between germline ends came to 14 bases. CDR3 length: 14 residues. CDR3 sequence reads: CASSRGRGNYEQYF. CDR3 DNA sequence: TGTGCCAGCAGCCGAGGCAGGGGAAACTACGAGCAGTACTTC.

For the CDR3, the DNA is TGTGCCATCAGTGATTCCCGGGACACCCCCCCAGAGACCCAGTACTTC. Translating it yields CAISDSRDTPPETQYF. The chain combines TRBV10-3 with TRBJ2-5, with D possibly matching TRBD1 (6 bases). V lost 3 bases to trimming and J lost 4 bases, with 18 bases between them. The CDR3 spans 16 residues. CDR1 ENHRY and CDR2 SYGVKD come from the germline V gene.

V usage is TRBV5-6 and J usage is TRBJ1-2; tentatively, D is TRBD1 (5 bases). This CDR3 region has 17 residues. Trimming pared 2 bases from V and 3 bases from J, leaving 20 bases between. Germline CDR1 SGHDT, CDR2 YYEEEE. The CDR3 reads CASSFRDGSLSDYGYTF. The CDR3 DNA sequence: TGTGCCAGCAGCTTCCGGGACGGATCCTTGTCAGACTATGGCTACACCTTC.

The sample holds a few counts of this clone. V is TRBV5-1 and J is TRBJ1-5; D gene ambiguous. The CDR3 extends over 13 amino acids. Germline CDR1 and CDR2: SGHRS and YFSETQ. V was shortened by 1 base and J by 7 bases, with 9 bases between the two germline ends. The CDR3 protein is CASSLYLGQPQHF. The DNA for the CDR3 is TGCGCCAGCAGCTTGTATTTAGGGCAGCCCCAGCATTTT.

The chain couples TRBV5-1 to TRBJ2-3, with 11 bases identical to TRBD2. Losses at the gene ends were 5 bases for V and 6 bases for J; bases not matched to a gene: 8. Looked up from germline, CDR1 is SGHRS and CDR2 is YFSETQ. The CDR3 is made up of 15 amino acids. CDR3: CASRGELAGVDTQYF. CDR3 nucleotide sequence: TGCGCCAGCAGAGGAGAACTAGCGGGAGTGGATACGCAGTATTTT.

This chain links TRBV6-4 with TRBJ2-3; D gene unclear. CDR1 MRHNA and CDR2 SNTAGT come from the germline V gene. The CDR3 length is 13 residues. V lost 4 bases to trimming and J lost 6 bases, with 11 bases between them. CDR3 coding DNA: TGTGCCAGCAGTGTGGGCCTCGGGGATACGCAGTATTTT. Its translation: CASSVGLGDTQYF.

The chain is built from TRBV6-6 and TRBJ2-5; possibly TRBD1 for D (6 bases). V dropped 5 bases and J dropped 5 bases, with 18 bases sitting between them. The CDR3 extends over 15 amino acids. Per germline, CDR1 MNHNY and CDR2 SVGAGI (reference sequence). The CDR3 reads CASSTQGTQLETQYF. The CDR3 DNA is TGTGCCAGCAGTACACAGGGAACGCAGTTGGAGACCCAGTACTTC.

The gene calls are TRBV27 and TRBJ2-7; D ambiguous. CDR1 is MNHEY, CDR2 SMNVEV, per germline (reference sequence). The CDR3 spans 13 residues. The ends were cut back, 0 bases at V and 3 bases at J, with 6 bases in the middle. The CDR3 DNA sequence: TGTGCCAGCAGTTTATCCCTCAGCTACGAGCAGTACTTC. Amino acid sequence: CASSLSLSYEQYF.